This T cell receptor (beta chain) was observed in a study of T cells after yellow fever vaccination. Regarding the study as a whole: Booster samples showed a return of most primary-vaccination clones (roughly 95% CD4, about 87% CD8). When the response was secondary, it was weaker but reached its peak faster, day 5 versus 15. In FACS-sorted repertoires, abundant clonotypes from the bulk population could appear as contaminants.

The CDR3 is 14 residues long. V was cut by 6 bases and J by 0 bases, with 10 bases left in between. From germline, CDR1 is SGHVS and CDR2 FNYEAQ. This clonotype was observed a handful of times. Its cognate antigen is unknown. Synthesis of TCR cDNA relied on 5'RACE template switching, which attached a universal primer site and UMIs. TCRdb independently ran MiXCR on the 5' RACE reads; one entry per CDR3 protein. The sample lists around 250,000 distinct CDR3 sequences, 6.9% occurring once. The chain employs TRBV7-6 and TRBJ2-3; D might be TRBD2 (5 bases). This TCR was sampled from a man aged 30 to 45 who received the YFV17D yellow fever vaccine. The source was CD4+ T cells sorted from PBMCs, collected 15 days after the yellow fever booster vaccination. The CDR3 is CASRRTASTDTQYF. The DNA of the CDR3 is TGTGCCAGCAGGAGGACTGCCAGCACAGATACGCAGTATTTT. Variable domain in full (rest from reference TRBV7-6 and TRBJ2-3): GAGVSQSPRYKVTKRGQDVALRCDPISGHVSLYWYRQALGQGPEFLTYFNYEAQQDKSGLPNDRFSAERPEGSISTLTIQRTEQRDSAMYRCASRRTASTDTQYFGPGTRLTVL.